This T cell receptor beta chain was retrieved from a study of identical twins. The study's findings and limits: Researchers caution that invariant MAIT and iNKT cells could partly confound zero-insertion analyses. Memory repertoires showed no such pattern, whereas abundant cord blood beta clonotypes carried fewer insertions. Models predicted too little out-of-frame TCR alpha sharing in monozygotic twins.

As for this clonotype: The antigen remains unidentified.

V dropped 0 bases and J dropped 9 bases, with 9 bases sitting between them. The V gene's germline CDR1 is LGHNA and CDR2 YNFKEQ. The length of the CDR3 is 13 residues. Each cDNA held unique molecular identifiers, and template switching gave it a universal primer site. TCRdb re-called the 5' RACE reads with MiXCR, one entry per CDR3 protein. The table lists more than 1.5 million distinct CDR3 sequences, 25% to 35% of them singletons. The clonotype comes from a newborn girl in good health. Sequenced: cord blood. The chain employs TRBV4-2 and TRBJ1-5; D not certain. The CDR3 DNA sequence: TGTGCCAGCAGCCAAGATTTTAGGCTGCCCCAGCATTTT. This encodes CASSQDFRLPQHF.